Each of the 26 T cell receptor beta chains below was sequenced from the same sample in a study of neurological immune-mediated disorders. TCRdb reanalysed the 5' RACE reads using MiXCR and keeps one entry per CDR3 protein. The repertoire holds about 84,000 distinct CDR3 sequences, with 9% to 12% as singletons. What was sequenced was PBMCs. These receptors came from a man aged 35 to 55 in good health.

This clonotype was counted ten times or more. This chain connects TRBV28 to TRBJ2-3; D is ambiguous. The CDR3 has 12 amino acids. V was cut by 5 bases and J by 8 bases, with 11 bases left in between. The V gene's germline CDR1 is MDHEN and CDR2 SYDVKM. The CDR3 loop is CASSPPNPTQYF. For the CDR3, the DNA is TGTGCCAGCAGTCCCCCTAATCCTACGCAGTATTTT.

This clonotype has at least ten counts. V is TRBV20-1 and J is TRBJ2-7; possibly TRBD2 for D (6 bases). This CDR3 contains 14 residues. V was pared by 6 bases and J by 0 bases, with 15 bases between. Germline V lookup: CDR1 DFQATT, CDR2 SNEGSKA (reference sequence). CDR3 coding DNA: TGCAGTGCCATCAGTAGCGGTGCCTCCTACGAGCAGTACTTC. Translation: CSAISSGASYEQYF.

This clonotype was seen ten or more times. The rearrangement uses TRBV10-3 and TRBJ2-1; D not resolved. Germline CDR1 ENHRY, CDR2 SYGVKD. The CDR3 covers 11 residues. With 6 bases removed from V and 8 bases from J, the gap between germline ends came to 8 bases. The CDR3 nucleotides are TGTGCCATCAGGGCTAATGATGAGCAGTTCTTC. This translates into CAIRANDEQFF.

This clonotype was seen many times. The chain carries TRBV5-1 and TRBJ2-5, with 7 bases identical to TRBD2. The ends lost 2 bases at V and 0 bases at J; junction bases unmatched: 1. The germline CDR1 and CDR2 sequences are SGHRS and YFSETQ. The CDR3 consists of 14 residues. As DNA, the CDR3 is TGCGCCAGCAGCTTAGCGGGAAACCAAGAGACCCAGTACTTC. Its translation is CASSLAGNQETQYF.

In this sample, this clonotype turned up many times. The V and J genes are TRBV7-7 and TRBJ2-1; 7 bases match TRBD2. From germline, CDR1 is SSHAT and CDR2 FNYEAQ (reference sequence). The junction had 4 bases not matched to a gene; V was cut back by 5 bases and J by 6 bases. There are 13 residues in the CDR3. CDR3 DNA: TGTGCCAGCAGCCTGGGGACTACCAATGAGCAGTTCTTC. Its translation: CASSLGTTNEQFF.

This clonotype was seen only a few times. The chain is built from TRBV29-1 and TRBJ2-5; D is unclear. Deletions cut 0 bases from V and 5 bases from J, with 13 bases between. Germline V CDR1 and CDR2: SQVTM, ANQGSEA. The CDR3 sequence is 14 residues long. This CDR3 is CSVEESIERETQYF. The CDR3 DNA follows: TGCAGCGTTGAAGAAAGCATCGAAAGGGAGACCCAGTACTTC. The complete variable domain, with remaining parts taken from reference TRBV29-1 and TRBJ2-5, reads SAVISQKPSRDICQRGTSLTIQCQVDSQVTMMFWYRQQPGQSLTLIATANQGSEATYESGFVIDKFPISRPNLTFSTLTVSNMSPEDSSIYLCSVEESIERETQYFGPGTRLLVL.

Concerning this clonotype: A read error is likely, as this CDR3 ends without the conserved phenylalanine or tryptophan. The CDR3 DNA is TGTGCCAGCTCACCAACTACAGAATATGGCTACACCTTA. It specifies CASSPTTEYGYTL. The genes are TRBV18 and TRBJ1-2; D unresolved. The CDR3 spans 13 residues. The germline V gene encodes CDR1 KGHSH and CDR2 LQKENI. Trimming pared 2 bases from V and 5 bases from J, leaving 9 bases between.

Only a few counts were recorded for this clonotype. This chain uses TRBV6-5 with TRBJ1-2; 9 bases map to TRBD1. The CDR3 is 14 residues long. With V trimmed by 6 bases and J by 2 bases, 4 bases remained unmatched. In germline, CDR1 is MNHEY, CDR2 SVGAGI. This CDR3 is CASRRGTGNYGYTF. The CDR3 coding sequence is TGTGCCAGCAGGAGGGGGACAGGGAACTATGGCTACACCTTC.

The chain is built from TRBV5-1 and TRBJ2-3; D perhaps matches TRBD1 (6 bases). Germline values: CDR1 SGHRS, CDR2 YFSETQ. Trimming cost V 3 bases and J 1 base, with 12 bases left between them. This CDR3 is 15 amino acids long. The chain's CDR3 is CASSSNRVGTDTQYF. Written as DNA, the CDR3 is TGCGCCAGCAGCTCAAACAGGGTTGGCACAGATACGCAGTATTTT. The complete variable domain, with remaining parts taken from reference TRBV5-1 and TRBJ2-3, reads KAGVTQTPRYLIKTRGQQVTLSCSPISGHRSVSWYQQTPGQGLQFLFEYFSETQRNKGNFPGRFSGRQFSNSRSEMNVSTLELGDSALYLCASSSNRVGTDTQYFGPGTRLTVL.

This clonotype showed up many times. The chain links TRBV5-1 to TRBJ1-5; D perhaps matches TRBD1 (5 bases). The CDR3 is 14 residues long. CDR1 SGHRS and CDR2 YFSETQ come from the germline V gene. The V and J ends lost 2 bases and 6 bases respectively, with 12 bases between them. Here the CDR3 reads CASSLWGRGQPQHF. The CDR3 region has the DNA TGCGCCAGCAGCTTATGGGGAAGGGGTCAGCCCCAGCATTTT.

Ten or more counts support this clonotype. The rearrangement links TRBV27 to TRBJ1-5; a weak D match, TRBD1 (6 bases). Germline CDR1 is MNHEY and CDR2 is SMNVEV (reference sequence). The V and J ends lost 6 bases and 5 bases respectively, with 14 bases between them. The CDR3 totals 14 residues. Here the CDR3 reads CASRGWGADQPQHF. DNA for the CDR3: TGTGCCAGCAGGGGGTGGGGGGCTGATCAGCCCCAGCATTTT.

This clonotype has a count of ten or more. J is TRBJ2-2 and V is TRBV7-2, with D unresolved. CDR1 and CDR2 from the germline V gene are SGHTA and FQGNSA. The CDR3 extends over 14 amino acids. V was shortened by 2 bases and J by 5 bases, with 9 bases between the two germline ends. The CDR3 sequence: CASSLLKVTGELFF. CDR3 nucleotide sequence: TGTGCCAGCAGCTTACTTAAGGTTACCGGGGAGCTGTTTTTT.

The V and J genes are TRBV5-1 and TRBJ2-7; weak D call: TRBD1 (6 bases). The ends were cut back, 1 base at V and 2 bases at J, with 10 bases in the middle. This CDR3 region has 14 residues. The germline CDR1 and CDR2 sequences are SGHRS and YFSETQ. CDR3 protein: CASSLRGNAYEQYF. In DNA form, the CDR3 reads TGCGCCAGCAGCTTGAGGGGGAATGCCTACGAGCAGTACTTC.

This clonotype has ten or more counts. J is TRBJ2-3 and V is TRBV3-1; 8 bases fit TRBD2. The germline gives CDR1 LGHDT, CDR2 YNNKEL (reference sequence). The CDR3 runs 14 residues. V lost 5 bases to trimming and J lost 6 bases; unmatched junction nucleotides: 7. This chain's CDR3 is CASSTSGSYDTQYF. The DNA of the CDR3 is TGTGCCAGCAGCACCAGCGGGAGTTACGATACGCAGTATTTT.

This clonotype has at least ten counts. This chain links TRBV7-2 with TRBJ2-1, with 7 bases identical to TRBD2. V shed 1 base, J shed 6 bases, and the junction held 24 bases outside the gene matches. The CDR3 is made up of 21 amino acids. Germline CDR1 SGHTA, CDR2 FQGNSA. This CDR3 reads CASSLDVWEAFRRGGLNEQFF. CDR3 sequence (DNA): TGTGCCAGCAGCTTAGATGTTTGGGAGGCCTTTAGGAGGGGAGGGCTCAATGAGCAGTTCTTC. The complete variable domain, with remaining parts taken from reference TRBV7-2 and TRBJ2-1, reads GAGVSQSPSNKVTEKGKDVELRCDPISGHTALYWYRQSLGQGLEFLIYFQGNSAPDKSGLPSDRFSAERTGGSVSTLTIQRTQQEDSAVYLCASSLDVWEAFRRGGLNEQFFGPGTRLTVL.

This clonotype was counted at least ten times. The chain recombines TRBV15 with TRBJ2-1; no clear D. Germline V gene sequence: CDR1 LNHNV, CDR2 YYDKDF (reference sequence). CDR3 length: 15 amino acids. V was cut by 0 bases and J by 2 bases, with 8 bases left in between. Here the CDR3 DNA reads TGTGCCACCAGCAGAGATTATGTTACCTACAATGAGCAGTTCTTC. Its translation is CATSRDYVTYNEQFF.

The chain is built from TRBV5-5 and TRBJ2-5, with unresolved D. This CDR3 has 13 residues. V was shortened by 0 bases and J by 3 bases, with 6 bases between the two germline ends. CDR1 and CDR2 from the germline V gene are SGHKS and YYEKEE (reference sequence). The chain's CDR3 is CASSLAWEETQYF. In nucleotides, the CDR3 is TGTGCCAGCAGCTTGGCCTGGGAAGAGACCCAGTACTTC. Supplemented by reference TRBV5-5 and TRBJ2-5, the full variable domain reads DAGVTQSPTHLIKTRGQQVTLRCSPISGHKSVSWYQQVLGQGPQFIFQYYEKEERGRGNFPDRFSARQFPNYSSELNVNALLLGDSALYLCASSLAWEETQYFGPGTRLLVL.

This clonotype was recorded at least ten times. The chain couples TRBV7-2 to TRBJ2-7, with D perhaps matching TRBD1 (6 bases). The germline V and J ends were trimmed by 4 bases and 1 base, with 8 bases remaining between them. Per germline, CDR1 SGHTA and CDR2 FQGNSA. The length of the CDR3 is 13 residues. Written as DNA, the CDR3 is TGTGCCAGCAGCTCAACAGGGTCCTACGAGCAGTACTTC. Residues: CASSSTGSYEQYF.

Many counts were recorded for this clonotype. The chain joins TRBV7-2 to TRBJ2-1, with D maybe TRBD2 (6 bases). Deletions cut 6 bases from V and 9 bases from J, with 18 bases between. CDR1 is SGHTA and CDR2 is FQGNSA in the germline V gene. This CDR3 has 14 amino acids. Here the CDR3 DNA reads TGTGCCAGCAGGCCCAAACTAGCTCAGAGTGAGCAGTTCTTC. It specifies CASRPKLAQSEQFF. Supplemented by reference TRBV7-2 and TRBJ2-1, the full variable domain reads GAGVSQSPSNKVTEKGKDVELRCDPISGHTALYWYRQSLGQGLEFLIYFQGNSAPDKSGLPSDRFSAERTGGSVSTLTIQRTQQEDSAVYLCASRPKLAQSEQFFGPGTRLTVL.

This clonotype was observed at least ten times. The chain carries TRBV5-1 and TRBJ2-7, with D tentatively TRBD2 (5 bases). Trimming cost V 0 bases and J 4 bases, with 11 bases left between them. CDR1 and CDR2 from the germline V gene are SGHRS and YFSETQ. The CDR3 consists of 14 residues. The CDR3 nucleotides read TGCGCCAGCAGCTTGGCTCCGGGGTTATACGAGCAGTACTTC. This gives the protein CASSLAPGLYEQYF.

This clonotype was seen repeatedly, ten times or more. This rearrangement joins TRBV12-3 or TRBV12-4 to TRBJ2-3, with 9 positions matching TRBD1. Trimming cost V 6 bases and J 7 bases; bases outside gene matches: 11. The CDR3 covers 15 residues. The CDR3 bases are TGTGCCAGCAGGCTTACAGGGGGCGCGGGCCATACGCAGTATTTT. Its protein is CASRLTGGAGHTQYF.

This clonotype was picked up many times. The chain joins TRBV11-1 to TRBJ2-1, with 7 positions matching TRBD2. Per the germline V gene, CDR1 is SGHAT and CDR2 is FQDESV (reference sequence). The CDR3 loop spans 16 amino acids. V trimming: 5 bases; J trimming: 4 bases; junction bases outside the gene matches: 11. In nucleotides, the CDR3 is TGTGCCAGCAGCCCTCTCGGGGGGAATCGGTACAATGAGCAGTTCTTC. Translated, it gives CASSPLGGNRYNEQFF. Together with reference TRBV11-1 and TRBJ2-1, the CDR3 gives the full variable domain: EAEVAQSPRYKITEKSQAVAFWCDPISGHATLYWYRQILGQGPELLVQFQDESVVDDSQLPKDRFSAERLKGVDSTLKIQPAELGDSAMYLCASSPLGGNRYNEQFFGPGTRLTVL.

This clonotype has ten or more counts. The rearrangement joins TRBV7-6 to TRBJ2-1; TRBD2 matches at 10 bases. CDR3 length: 19 amino acids. The germline CDR1 and CDR2 sequences are SGHVS and FNYEAQ. After removal of 5 bases from V and 4 bases from J, the junction contained 17 bases not matched to a gene. The CDR3 loop reads CASSPRRSGGVTGYNEQFF. The CDR3 nucleotides are TGTGCCAGCAGCCCGCGACGAAGCGGGGGGGTCACGGGATACAATGAGCAGTTCTTC.

This clonotype was seen at least ten times. This chain links TRBV20-1 with TRBJ2-1; weak D call: TRBD1 (5 bases). Germline CDR1 DFQATT, CDR2 SNEGSKA (reference sequence). The CDR3 is 15 amino acids. Between the trimmed V and J ends, which lost 0 bases and 6 bases, there was a span of 15 bases. In nucleotides, the CDR3 is TGCAGTGCTAGAGAGGTGCGGCTAGGGGTCAATGAGCAGTTCTTC. Protein sequence: CSAREVRLGVNEQFF.

This clonotype was detected ten times or more. This chain joins TRBV7-3 and TRBJ2-2, with D perhaps TRBD1 (7 bases). V shed 7 bases and J shed 2 bases, with 23 bases lying between them. The CDR3 loop spans 18 amino acids. CDR1 is SGHTA, CDR2 FQGTGA, per germline. The CDR3 nucleotides read TGTGCCAGCACCCGAAACGGGGGACAGAACATTAACACCGGGGAGCTGTTTTTT. Amino acid sequence: CASTRNGGQNINTGELFF. Variable domain in full (rest from reference TRBV7-3 and TRBJ2-2): GAGVSQTPSNKVTEKGKYVELRCDPISGHTALYWYRQSLGQGPEFLIYFQGTGAADDSGLPNDRFFAVRPEGSVSTLKIQRTERGDSAVYLCASTRNGGQNINTGELFFGEGSRLTVL.

The table lists this clonotype with many counts. The rearrangement links TRBV10-3 to TRBJ1-2; 8 bases agree with TRBD1. Losses at the gene ends were 10 bases for V and 8 bases for J; bases not matched to a gene: 6. Germline CDR1 reads ENHRY; CDR2 reads SYGVKD. The CDR3 is 11 residues long. CDR3 loop: CASQGAGGYTF. The CDR3 bases are TGTGCCAGCCAGGGGGCTGGAGGCTACACCTTC.